In its sample, the clone carrying this TCR beta chain was seen once. Its antigen is as yet unknown. This sample was taken from a study of cytomegalovirus exposure and HLA in healthy donors. Study-wide points: Reports showed the classifier diagnosing cytomegalovirus status with high specificity and sensitivity. Some public TCRs appeared in many individuals, while most sequences were rare.

The CDR3 sequence is 13 residues long. The V end lost 3 bases, the J end lost 6 bases, and 9 bases lay between the germline ends. Germline CDR1 and CDR2: MRHNA and SNTAGT. The table came from immunoSEQ multiplex PCR; TCRdb's copy has only in-frame clones and leaves some out. The sample yields over 200,000 clones, 70% to 90% seen once. V usage is TRBV6-4 and J usage is TRBJ1-5, with no clear D. This TCR was sampled from a young woman in good health and CMV-seronegative. Specimen: PBMCs. CDR3 in amino acids: CASSESEGQPQHF. The CDR3 DNA reads as TGTGCCAGCAGTGAATCAGAGGGTCAGCCCCAGCATTTT.